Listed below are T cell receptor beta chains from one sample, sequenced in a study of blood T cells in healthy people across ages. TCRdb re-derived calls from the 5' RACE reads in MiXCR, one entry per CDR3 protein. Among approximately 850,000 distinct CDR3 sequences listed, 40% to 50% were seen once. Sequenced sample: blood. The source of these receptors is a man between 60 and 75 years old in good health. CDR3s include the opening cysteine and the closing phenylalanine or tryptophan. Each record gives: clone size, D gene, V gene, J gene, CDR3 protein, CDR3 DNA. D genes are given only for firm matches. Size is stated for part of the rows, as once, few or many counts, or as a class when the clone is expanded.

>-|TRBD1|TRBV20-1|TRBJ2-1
CSARAGTGGTNEQFF
TGCAGTGCTAGGGCCGGGACAGGGGGTACGAATGAGCAGTTCTTC
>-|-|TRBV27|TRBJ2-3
CASSLSPRGVYTQYF
TGTGCCAGCAGTTTATCACCAAGGGGGGTCTATACGCAGTATTTT
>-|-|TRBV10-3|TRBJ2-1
CAIEGGPAYEQFF
TGTGCCATCGAGGGGGGGCCCGCCTATGAGCAGTTCTTC
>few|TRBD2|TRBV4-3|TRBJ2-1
CASSRGGGASYNEQFF
TGCGCCAGCAGCCGAGGCGGGGGGGCGTCCTACAATGAGCAGTTCTTC
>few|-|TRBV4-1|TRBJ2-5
CASSQTIPVGGPQETQYF
TGCGCCAGCAGCCAAACCATTCCGGTGGGGGGACCCCAAGAGACCCAGTACTTC
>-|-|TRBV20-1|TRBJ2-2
CSARVRGRTGELFF
TGCAGTGCTAGAGTCAGGGGTAGAACCGGGGAGCTGTTTTTT
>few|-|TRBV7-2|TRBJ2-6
CASRESSGANVLTF
TGTGCCAGCAGGGAATCCTCTGGGGCCAACGTCCTGACTTTC
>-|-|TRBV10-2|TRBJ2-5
CASKTGPQETQYF
TGCGCCAGCAAGACAGGCCCTCAAGAGACCCAGTACTTC
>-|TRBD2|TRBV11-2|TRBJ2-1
CASSGSSGTGEQFF
TGTGCCAGCAGCGGGAGCAGCGGGACCGGCGAGCAGTTCTTC
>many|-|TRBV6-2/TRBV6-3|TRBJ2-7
CASSYESYEQYF
TGTGCCAGCAGTTACGAGAGTTACGAGCAGTACTTC
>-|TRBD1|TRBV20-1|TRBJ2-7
CSASYRDSSYEQYF
TGCAGTGCTAGTTACCGGGACAGCTCCTACGAGCAGTACTTC
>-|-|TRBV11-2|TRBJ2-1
CASSPRTQDVYEQFF
TGTGCCAGCAGCCCCCGGACACAGGACGTATATGAGCAGTTCTTC
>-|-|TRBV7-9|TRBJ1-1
CASSLPGRKGGTEAFF
TGTGCCAGCAGCTTACCGGGACGGAAGGGAGGGACTGAAGCTTTCTTT
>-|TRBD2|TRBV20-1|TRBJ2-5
CSARTSVPYGETQYF
TGCAGTGCTAGGACTAGCGTCCCCTACGGAGAGACCCAGTACTTC
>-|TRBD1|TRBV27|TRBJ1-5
CASSSSNRGYSNQPQHF
TGTGCCAGCAGTTCCAGCAACAGGGGATACAGCAATCAGCCCCAGCATTTT
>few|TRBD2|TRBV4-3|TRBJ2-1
CASSQDIAGGANEQFF
TGCGCCAGCAGCCAAGATATTGCGGGGGGAGCCAATGAGCAGTTCTTC
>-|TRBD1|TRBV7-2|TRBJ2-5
CASSPRTGAFLGETQYF
TGTGCCAGCAGCCCAAGGACAGGGGCATTTCTGGGAGAGACCCAGTACTTC
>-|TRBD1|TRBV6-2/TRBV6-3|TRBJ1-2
CASSTPTGGTGYDGYTF
TGTGCCAGCAGTACCCCGACAGGGGGAACAGGCTATGATGGCTACACCTTC
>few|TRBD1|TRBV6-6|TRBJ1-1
CASSYSKDRGRTEAFF
TGTGCCAGCAGTTACTCGAAGGACAGGGGGCGAACTGAAGCTTTCTTT
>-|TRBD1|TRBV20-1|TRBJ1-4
CSARGQSGQAEKLFF
TGCAGTGCTAGAGGGCAGTCAGGACAGGCTGAAAAACTGTTTTTT
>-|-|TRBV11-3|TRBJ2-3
CASSFIQGERDTRYF
TGTGCCAGCAGCTTTATCCAGGGCGAACGGGATACGCGGTATTTT
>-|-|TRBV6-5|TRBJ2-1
CASSLYAIHNEQFF
TGTGCCAGCAGCCTTTACGCTATCCACAATGAGCAGTTCTTC
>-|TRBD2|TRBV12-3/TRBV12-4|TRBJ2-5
CASTNGMGGQYF
TGTGCCAGCACCAATGGGATGGGGGGGCAGTACTTC
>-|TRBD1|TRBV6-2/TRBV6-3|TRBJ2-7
CASSYRDRLYERYF
TGTGCCAGCAGTTACCGGGACAGACTCTACGAGCGGTACTTC
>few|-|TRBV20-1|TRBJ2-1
CSARGGSSRENYNEQFF
TGCAGTGCTAGAGGGGGGTCCTCCCGAGAAAATTACAATGAGCAGTTCTTC
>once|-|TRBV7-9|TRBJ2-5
CASSSPPGVQETQYF
TGTGCCAGCAGCTCCCCACCTGGGGTTCAAGAGACCCAGTACTTC
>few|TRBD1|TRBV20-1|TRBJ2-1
CSAIDRGKQFF
TGCAGTGCTATTGACAGGGGAAAGCAGTTCTTC